What follows describes a single TCR beta chain. Its target is unknown. This record comes from a study of T cells in tuberculosis. This table comes from immunoSEQ multiplex PCR, and its TCRdb copy is limited to in-frame clones, with some not included. Of 30,000 to 40,000 clones listed, 95% to 97% are singletons. Between the trimmed V and J ends, which lost 4 bases and 1 base, there was a span of 10 bases. This CDR3 is 14 amino acids long. Looked up from germline, CDR1 is SGHVS and CDR2 is FNYEAQ. Study-wide results and caveats: Cases with active tuberculosis were adults, while controls were adolescents.

Sequencing used PBMCs. The sequence was obtained from a donor aged 10 to 29 with latent tuberculosis or without tuberculosis infection. The J gene is TRBJ1-1, the V gene TRBV7-6; possible D gene TRBD1, 5 bases. CDR3 in DNA: TGTGCCAGCAGCTCTCAGGGCTCGAACACTGAAGCTTTCTTT. Amino acids: CASSSQGSNTEAFF.